The 30 T cell receptor beta chains listed next were all sequenced from one sample in a study of cytomegalovirus exposure and HLA in healthy donors. PCR used 60 Vbeta primers and 13 Jbeta primers. Some clones are missing from TCRdb's copy, which holds only in-frame ones; the method was immunoSEQ multiplex PCR. The sample holds 70,000 to 95,000 clones, around 80% seen once. The sequenced sample consisted of PBMCs. Receptor source: a man younger than 30 in good health and CMV-seronegative.

This sequence joins TRBV5-1 and TRBJ1-2; 10 bases match TRBD1. Trimming removed 0 bases from V and 6 bases from J; junction bases left unmatched: 5. The CDR3 loop spans 15 amino acids. CDR1 and CDR2 (germline): SGHRS, YFSETQ. CDR3 DNA sequence: TGCGCCAGCAGCTTGGGGGACAGGGGACCGGATGGCTACACCTTC. Protein: CASSLGDRGPDGYTF.

V gene TRBV6-5 combines with J gene TRBJ1-1; D gene unclear. The CDR3 covers 13 residues. CDR1 is MNHEY and CDR2 is SVGAGI in the germline V gene. V lost 2 bases and J lost 1, with 5 bases in between. The CDR3, as DNA: TGTGCCAGCAGTTACGGCGGGAACACTGAAGCTTTCTTT. Amino acid sequence: CASSYGGNTEAFF.

CDR3 residues: CASSSSGKAAGNTIYF. CDR3 sequence (DNA): TGTGCCAGCAGCTCCTCAGGGAAAGCTGCTGGAAACACCATATATTTT. The chain carries TRBV5-4 and TRBJ1-3, with D possibly matching TRBD1 (5 bases). V was shortened by 3 bases and J by 2 bases, with 15 bases between the two germline ends. The CDR3 loop spans 16 amino acids. Germline assignment: CDR1 SGHNT and CDR2 YYREEE (reference sequence).

As regards this clone: The junction and the germline gene differ at one end; a read error may be behind it. The rearrangement joins TRBV7-9 to TRBJ2-3; D might be TRBD2 (7 bases). CDR1 and CDR2 from the germline V gene are SEHNR and FQNEAQ (reference sequence). The CDR3 consists of 16 residues. The CDR3 bases are TGTTCCAGCAGTTCCGCGGGGGCGGTTTGGACAGATACGCAGTATTTT. It translates to CSSSSAGAVWTDTQYF.

This chain links TRBV23-1 with TRBJ1-1, with 7 bases identical to TRBD1. TRBV23-1 is classed as an ORF, of uncertain function. CDR3 length equals 16 residues. V was clipped by 2 bases and J by 3 bases; unmatched bases: 9. This CDR3 reads CASSQITRQGDTEAFF. Written as DNA, the CDR3 is TGCGCCAGCAGTCAAATAACCCGACAGGGTGACACTGAAGCTTTCTTT.

The CDR3 region is CASSPTGGETNEKLFF. The DNA of the CDR3 is TGTGCCAGCTCACCGACAGGGGGGGAGACTAATGAAAAACTGTTTTTT. The rearrangement uses TRBV18 and TRBJ1-4; 9 nucleotides agree with TRBD1. The CDR3 has 16 amino acids. Germline assignment: CDR1 KGHSH and CDR2 LQKENI. The junction had 4 bases not matched to a gene; V was cut back by 3 bases and J by 2 bases.

The V call is TRBV7-9, the J call TRBJ1-1; D not certain. Germline V gene sequence: CDR1 SEHNR, CDR2 FQNEAQ (reference sequence). The CDR3 is made up of 13 amino acids. Trimming took off 3 bases at V and 0 bases at J, with 5 bases between the two ends. The CDR3 sequence: CASSFTLNTEAFF. The DNA of the CDR3 is TGTGCCAGCAGCTTCACTCTGAACACTGAAGCTTTCTTT.

The chain links TRBV5-6 to TRBJ1-3, with D perhaps matching TRBD1 (6 bases). Trimming stripped 5 bases from V and 1 base from J, with 13 bases between. CDR1 is SGHDT and CDR2 is YYEEEE in the germline V gene. The CDR3 totals 15 residues. CDR3 residues: CASRQGIVSGNTIYF. The CDR3 nucleotides read TGTGCCAGCAGACAGGGAATAGTGTCTGGAAACACCATATATTTT.

This chain uses TRBV5-4 with TRBJ1-6; 7 positions agree with TRBD1. The ends lost 5 bases at V and 7 bases at J; junction bases unmatched: 9. The CDR3 totals 15 residues. Germline V gives CDR1 SGHNT, CDR2 YYREEE (reference sequence). CDR3 residues: CASSRYDRVNSPLHF. DNA for the CDR3: TGTGCCAGCAGTCGGTACGACAGGGTAAATTCACCCCTCCACTTT.

The rearrangement uses TRBV7-6 and TRBJ2-1; weak D call: TRBD2 (5 bases). CDR3 length: 12 residues. Germline V gene data show CDR1 as SGHVS and CDR2 as FNYEAQ. The V end lost 1 base, the J end lost 9 bases, and 7 bases lay between the germline ends. The CDR3 nucleotides are TGTGCCAGCAGCTTAGGCGCGGGTGAGCAGTTCTTC. This codes for CASSLGAGEQFF. Together with reference TRBV7-6 and TRBJ2-1, the CDR3 gives the full variable domain: GAGVSQSPRYKVTKRGQDVALRCDPISGHVSLYWYRQALGQGPEFLTYFNYEAQQDKSGLPNDRFSAERPEGSISTLTIQRTEQRDSAMYRCASSLGAGEQFFGPGTRLTVL.

V usage is TRBV9 and J usage is TRBJ2-7; weak D call: TRBD2 (5 bases). The CDR3 is 15 residues long. V was shortened by 3 bases and J by 0 bases, with 13 bases between the two germline ends. Germline V lookup: CDR1 SGDLS, CDR2 YYNGEE. The CDR3 spells CASSGAVSSSYEQYF. CDR3 coding DNA: TGTGCCAGCAGCGGAGCGGTCTCAAGCTCCTACGAGCAGTACTTC. The full variable domain, with the rest looked up from reference TRBV9 and TRBJ2-7, is DSGVTQTPKHLITATGQRVTLRCSPRSGDLSVYWYQQSLDQGLQFLIQYYNGEERAKGNILERFSAQQFPDLHSELNLSSLELGDSALYFCASSGAVSSSYEQYFGPGTRLTVT.

The V gene is TRBV7-9, the J gene TRBJ2-3, with a possible D match to TRBD2 (5 bases). V dropped 11 bases and J dropped 6 bases, with 6 bases sitting between them. CDR1 and CDR2 from the germline V gene are SEHNR and FQNEAQ (reference sequence). This CDR3 comprises 9 residues. The CDR3, as DNA: TGTGCCGGCGGGGATACGCAGTATTTT. This codes for CAGGDTQYF. Looking up the rest from reference TRBV7-9 and TRBJ2-3 gives the full variable domain: DTGVSQNPRHKITKRGQNVTFRCDPISEHNRLYWYRQTLGQGPEFLTYFQNEAQLEKSRLLSDRFSAERPKGSFSTLEIQRTEQGDSAMYLCAGGDTQYFGPGTRLTVL.

This chain connects TRBV19 to TRBJ1-4; D might be TRBD1 (6 bases). The length of the CDR3 is 15 residues. In germline, CDR1 is LNHDA, CDR2 SQIVND (reference sequence). V was shortened by 5 bases and J by 12 bases, with 22 bases between the two germline ends. CDR3 residues: CASSPEPQNRAELFF. CDR3 sequence (DNA): TGTGCCAGTAGTCCCGAGCCCCAAAACAGGGCGGAACTGTTTTTT.

Concerning this clone itself: At one of its ends the junction is not consistent with the germline gene, which may arise from a read error. Other nucleotide sequences in the sample specify the same CDR3. This sequence joins TRBV2 and TRBJ2-1; 7 positions agree with TRBD2. CDR1 and CDR2 from the germline V gene are SNHLY and FYNNEI. The CDR3 loop spans 15 amino acids. CDR3 amino acids: CASSASGSTYNEQFF. The CDR3 DNA reads TGCGCCAGCAGTGCTAGCGGCTCTACCTACAATGAGCAGTTCTTC.

The chain combines TRBV6-1 with TRBJ1-3; D might be TRBD1 (5 bases). Between the trimmed V and J ends, which lost 4 bases and 0 bases, there was a span of 16 bases. The CDR3 is 17 residues long. Germline assignment: CDR1 MNHNS and CDR2 SASEGT. CDR3 nucleotides: TGTGCCAGCAGTGGGGGGTGGGGAGGCGACTCTGGAAACACCATATATTTT. Encoded protein: CASSGGWGGDSGNTIYF.

This chain joins TRBV19 and TRBJ1-5; TRBD1 might be the D (6 bases). In germline, CDR1 is LNHDA, CDR2 SQIVND (reference sequence). The length of the CDR3 is 16 residues. Trimming removed 1 base at V and 1 base at J, with 11 bases between. The CDR3 region is CASSIGWGRSNQPQHF. CDR3 coding DNA: TGTGCCAGTAGTATAGGCTGGGGGCGGAGCAATCAGCCCCAGCATTTT.

The gene calls are TRBV10-3 and TRBJ2-7, with 10 bases aligning to TRBD2. V was pared by 7 bases and J by 3 bases, with 6 bases of the junction left unmatched. Germline lookup yields CDR1 ENHRY and CDR2 SYGVKD. The CDR3 runs to 14 residues. The CDR3 spells CAITRTSGYYEQYF. The CDR3 DNA reads as TGTGCCATCACCAGGACTAGCGGATACTACGAGCAGTACTTC.

V usage is TRBV7-7 and J usage is TRBJ2-5; the match to TRBD2 covers 10 bases. Germline-derived CDR1 and CDR2 are SSHAT and FNYEAQ (reference sequence). This CDR3 spans 15 amino acids. V lost 5 bases, J lost 7 bases, and 10 bases stayed unmatched. CDR3 nucleotides: TGTGCCAGCAGCCCGCTAGCGGGGGCGGTTGGGACCCAGTACTTC. Its translation is CASSPLAGAVGTQYF.

CDR3 bases: TGTGCCAGCAGCTTCACCTACGAGCAGTACTTC. As protein: CASSFTYEQYF. The chain has TRBV7-2 and TRBJ2-7; D is uncertain. The CDR3 is 11 amino acids. Trimming shortened V by 3 bases and J by 2 bases, and 2 bases separated the two germline ends. CDR1 SGHTA and CDR2 FQGNSA come from the germline V gene.

The V gene is TRBV19, the J gene TRBJ1-1, with D perhaps TRBD1 (6 bases). Per the germline V gene, CDR1 is LNHDA and CDR2 is SQIVND (reference sequence). The CDR3 spans 13 residues. Trimming took 3 bases from V and 5 from J, leaving 10 bases between them. CDR3 amino acids: CASSMGARTEAFF. In DNA form, the CDR3 reads TGTGCCAGTAGTATGGGGGCGAGAACTGAAGCTTTCTTT.

CDR3 loop: CASSPRGGQNTEAFF. The CDR3 DNA reads TGTGCCAGCTCACCACGCGGGGGCCAGAACACTGAAGCTTTCTTT. The V call is TRBV18, the J call TRBJ1-1; maybe TRBD1 (6 bases). This CDR3 region has 15 residues. The V end lost 1 base, the J end lost 1 base, and 10 bases lay between the germline ends. CDR1 is KGHSH and CDR2 is LQKENI in the germline V gene.

The chain links TRBV19 to TRBJ2-3; 9 bases map to TRBD1. The germline V gene encodes CDR1 LNHDA and CDR2 SQIVND (reference sequence). The length of the CDR3 is 14 residues. The trim removed 5 bases at V and 5 bases at J, leaving 5 bases unmatched. The CDR3 nucleotides are TGTGCCAGTAGTCCGGACAGGGGAGGAGATACGCAGTATTTT. Protein: CASSPDRGGDTQYF.

This chain connects TRBV7-2 to TRBJ1-3; D ambiguous. The CDR3 extends over 12 amino acids. The germline CDR1 and CDR2 sequences are SGHTA and FQGNSA. Trimming pared 1 base from V and 8 bases from J, leaving 6 bases between. CDR3 coding DNA: TGTGCCAGCAGCTTAGGTCCGTACACCATATATTTT. Its protein product is CASSLGPYTIYF.

CDR3 amino acids: CASRAGEANYGYTF. The CDR3 nucleotides read TGTGCCAGCAGGGCAGGGGAAGCTAACTATGGCTACACCTTC. This chain links TRBV2 with TRBJ1-2; D possibly corresponds to TRBD1 (6 bases). V was trimmed by 6 bases and J by 0 bases, leaving 11 bases between them. This CDR3 is 14 amino acids long. Germline loops: CDR1 SNHLY, CDR2 FYNNEI. Full variable domain (rest looked up from reference TRBV2 and TRBJ1-2): EPEVTQTPSHQVTQMGQEVILRCVPISNHLYFYWYRQILGQKVEFLVSFYNNEISEKSEIFDDQFSVERPDGSNFTLKIRSTKLEDSAMYFCASRAGEANYGYTFGSGTRLTVV.

J is TRBJ1-5 and V is TRBV13; 8 bases line up with TRBD1. CDR3 length: 14 amino acids. Germline V gives CDR1 PRHDT, CDR2 FYEKMQ (reference sequence). Trimming at V came to 3 bases and at J to 5 bases, leaving 3 bases not matched to a gene. The DNA for the CDR3 is TGTGCCAGCAGCTTTTCAGGGGGCGATCAGCCCCAGCATTTT. Translating it yields CASSFSGGDQPQHF.

The chain carries TRBV11-2 and TRBJ2-2; D gene unclear. The CDR3 extends over 15 amino acids. Trimming left V 4 bases short and J 1 base short, with 10 bases between. Looked up from germline, CDR1 is SGHAT and CDR2 is FQNNGV. Here the CDR3 DNA reads TGTGCCAGCAGCTGGTTTCGACAGAACACCGGGGAGCTGTTTTTT. It yields the protein CASSWFRQNTGELFF.

The chain has TRBV7-6 and TRBJ2-3, with 7 positions matching TRBD1. From germline, CDR1 is SGHVS and CDR2 FNYEAQ. V gave up 2 bases and J gave up 6 bases; unmatched junction bases: 2. This CDR3 has 13 amino acids. This CDR3 reads CASSLRGLDTQYF. The CDR3 DNA reads as TGTGCCAGCAGCTTAAGGGGGCTGGATACGCAGTATTTT. The whole variable domain, filled in from reference TRBV7-6 and TRBJ2-3, reads GAGVSQSPRYKVTKRGQDVALRCDPISGHVSLYWYRQALGQGPEFLTYFNYEAQQDKSGLPNDRFSAERPEGSISTLTIQRTEQRDSAMYRCASSLRGLDTQYFGPGTRLTVL.

The rearrangement uses TRBV27 and TRBJ2-7; weak D call: TRBD1 (6 bases). The V end was cut by 3 bases, the J end by 4 bases, with 13 bases between. Germline V gene lookup returns CDR1 MNHEY and CDR2 SMNVEV (reference sequence). This CDR3 has 14 amino acids. The CDR3 loop is CASSFRVGGYEQYF. The CDR3 DNA follows: TGTGCCAGCAGTTTCAGGGTAGGGGGATACGAGCAGTACTTC.

This clone was picked up a small number of times. The rearrangement joins TRBV5-8 to TRBJ1-5; D remains unclear. The germline V and J ends were trimmed by 4 bases and 6 bases, with 17 bases remaining between them. CDR3 size: 15 residues. Germline CDR1 SGHTS, CDR2 YDEGEE. Here the CDR3 DNA reads TGTGCCAGCAGCCCCCCTCTCCCACGGGGTCAGCCCCAGCATTTT. Translation gives CASSPPLPRGQPQHF.

The V call is TRBV7-9, the J call TRBJ2-1; 8 nucleotides match TRBD1. Losses at the gene ends were 4 bases for V and 4 bases for J; bases not matched to a gene: 9. Germline-derived CDR1 and CDR2 are SEHNR and FQNEAQ (reference sequence). The CDR3 is made up of 16 amino acids. CDR3 in DNA: TGTGCCAGCAGCTCGACGGACAGGGCTCTTTACAATGAGCAGTTCTTC. Translation gives CASSSTDRALYNEQFF.